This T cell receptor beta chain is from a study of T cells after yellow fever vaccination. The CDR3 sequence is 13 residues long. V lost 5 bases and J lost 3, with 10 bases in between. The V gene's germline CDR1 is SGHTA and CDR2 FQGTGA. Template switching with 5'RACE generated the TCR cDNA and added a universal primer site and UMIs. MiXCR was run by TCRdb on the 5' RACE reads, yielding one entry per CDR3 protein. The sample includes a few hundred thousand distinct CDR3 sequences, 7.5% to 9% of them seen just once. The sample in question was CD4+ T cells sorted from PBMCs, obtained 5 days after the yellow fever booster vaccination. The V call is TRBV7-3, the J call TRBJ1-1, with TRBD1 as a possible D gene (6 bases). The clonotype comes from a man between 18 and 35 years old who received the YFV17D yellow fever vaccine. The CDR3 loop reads CASSRQEHTEAFF. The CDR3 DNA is TGTGCCAGCAGCCGACAGGAACACACTGAAGCTTTCTTT.